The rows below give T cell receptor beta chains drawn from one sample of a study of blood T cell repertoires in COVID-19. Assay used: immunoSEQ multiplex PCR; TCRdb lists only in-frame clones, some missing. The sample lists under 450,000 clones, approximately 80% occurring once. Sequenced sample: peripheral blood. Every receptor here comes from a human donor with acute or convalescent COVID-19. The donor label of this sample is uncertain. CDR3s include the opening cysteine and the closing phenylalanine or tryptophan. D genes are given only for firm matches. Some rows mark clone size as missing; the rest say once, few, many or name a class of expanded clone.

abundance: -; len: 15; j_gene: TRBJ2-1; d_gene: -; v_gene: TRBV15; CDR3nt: TGTGCCACCAGCAGGACCGGGACAACAGGAAATGAGCAGTTCTTC; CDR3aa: CATSRTGTTGNEQFF
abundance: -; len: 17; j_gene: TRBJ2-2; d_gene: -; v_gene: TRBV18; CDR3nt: TGTGCCAGCTCACCTTCGACAGGGAGGATGGGCACCGGGGAGCTGTTTTTT; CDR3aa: CASSPSTGRMGTGELFF
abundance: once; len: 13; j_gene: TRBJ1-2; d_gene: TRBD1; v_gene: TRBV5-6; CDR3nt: TGTGCCAGCAGCGAACAGGGGATCCATGGCTACACCTTC; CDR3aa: CASSEQGIHGYTF
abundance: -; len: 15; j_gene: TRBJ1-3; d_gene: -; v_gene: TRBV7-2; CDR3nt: TGTGCCAGCAGCAATCAGGGGCACTCTGGAAACACCATATATTTT; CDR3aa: CASSNQGHSGNTIYF
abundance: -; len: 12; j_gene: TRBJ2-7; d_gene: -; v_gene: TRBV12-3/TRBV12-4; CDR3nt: TGTGCCAGCAGTTTAGTAGGGGACGAGCAGTACTTC; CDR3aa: CASSLVGDEQYF
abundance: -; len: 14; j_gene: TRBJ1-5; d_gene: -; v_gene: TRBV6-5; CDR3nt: TGTGCCAGCAGGCAGGGAGGTGGCAATCAGCCCCAGCATTTT; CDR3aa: CASRQGGGNQPQHF
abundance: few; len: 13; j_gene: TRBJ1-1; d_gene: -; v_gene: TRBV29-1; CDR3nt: TGCAGCGTTGAACGAGGGTCGGGCACTGAAGCTTTCTTT; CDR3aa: CSVERGSGTEAFF
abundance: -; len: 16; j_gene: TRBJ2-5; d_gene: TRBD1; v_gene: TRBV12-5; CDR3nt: TGTGCTAGTGGTTTGTCCACCGGGACAGGGCGGGAGACCCAGTACTTC; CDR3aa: CASGLSTGTGRETQYF
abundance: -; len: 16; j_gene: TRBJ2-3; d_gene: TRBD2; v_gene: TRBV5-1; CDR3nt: TGCGCCAGCAGCTTGCCGGGACTAGCGTCCGCAGATACGCAGTATTTT; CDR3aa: CASSLPGLASADTQYF
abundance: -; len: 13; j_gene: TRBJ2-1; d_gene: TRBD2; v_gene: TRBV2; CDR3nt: TGTGCCAGCAGCGGGACTAACCGAAATGAGCAGTTCTTC; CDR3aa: CASSGTNRNEQFF
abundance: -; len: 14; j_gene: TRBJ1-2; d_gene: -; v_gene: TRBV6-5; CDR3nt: TGTGCCAGCAGTCCGTGGCAGGGTAAGCGCGGCTACACCTTC; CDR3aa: CASSPWQGKRGYTF
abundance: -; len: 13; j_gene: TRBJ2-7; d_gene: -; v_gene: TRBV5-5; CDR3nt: TGTGCCAGCAGCGAGGACAGTCCCTACGAGCAGTACTTC; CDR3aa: CASSEDSPYEQYF
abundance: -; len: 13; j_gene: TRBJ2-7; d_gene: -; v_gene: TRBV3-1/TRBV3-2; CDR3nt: TGTGCCAGCAGCCAAGCCTATAACTACGAGCAGTACTTC; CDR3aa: CASSQAYNYEQYF
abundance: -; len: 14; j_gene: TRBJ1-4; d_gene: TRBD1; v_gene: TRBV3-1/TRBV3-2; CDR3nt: TGTGCCAGCAGCCCCGACAGGGGTGAGGAAAAACTGTTTTTT; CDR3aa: CASSPDRGEEKLFF
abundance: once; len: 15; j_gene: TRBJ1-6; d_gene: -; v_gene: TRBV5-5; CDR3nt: TGTGCCAGCAGCTTTTTTCCCCGAGCGAATTCACCCCTCCACTTT; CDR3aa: CASSFFPRANSPLHF
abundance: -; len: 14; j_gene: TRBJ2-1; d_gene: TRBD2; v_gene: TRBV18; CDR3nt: TGTGCCAGCTCACCACCGGGAGGGGCGGGAAAGCAGTTCTTC; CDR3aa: CASSPPGGAGKQFF
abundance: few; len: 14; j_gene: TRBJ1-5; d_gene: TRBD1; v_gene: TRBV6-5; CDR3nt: TGTGCCAGCAGTTGGGACAGGGATGGGCAGCCCCAGCATTTT; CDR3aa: CASSWDRDGQPQHF
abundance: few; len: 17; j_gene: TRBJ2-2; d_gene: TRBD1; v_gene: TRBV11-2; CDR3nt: TGTGCCAGCAGCGGACGGAAGGGGACAGGGGAAACCGGGGAGCTGTTTTTT; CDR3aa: CASSGRKGTGETGELFF